A single sample is the source of the 19 T cell receptor beta chains below, sequenced in a study of blood T cell repertoires in COVID-19. Here immunoSEQ multiplex PCR was the method, and the copy in TCRdb shows in-frame clones only, minus some. The data contain 150,000 or so clones, roughly nine tenths of them singletons. The sequencing sample was made of PBMCs or T cells enriched from blood (not recorded which). All receptors derive from a woman in her thirties or forties who had been exposed to COVID-19.

The chain links TRBV25-1 to TRBJ1-5; 10 bases map to TRBD1. CDR1 and CDR2 from the germline V gene are MGHDK and SYGVNS. The CDR3 length is 16 residues. The V and J ends lost 3 bases and 0 bases, in that order; junction bases with no gene match: 2. The CDR3 protein is CASSEGQGSSNQPQHF. The CDR3 DNA is TGTGCCAGCAGTGAGGGACAGGGGAGTAGCAATCAGCCCCAGCATTTT.

The CDR3: CASGLRTAGNTIYF. Here the CDR3 DNA reads TGTGCTAGTGGTTTAAGGACTGCTGGAAACACCATATATTTT. The V gene is TRBV12-5, the J gene TRBJ1-3; no clear D. The V gene lost 3 bases and the J gene lost 2 bases, with 8 bases spanning the gap. The V gene's germline CDR1 is LGHNT and CDR2 FRNRAP. This CDR3 has 14 residues.

The genes are TRBV27 and TRBJ1-5, with 7 bases identical to TRBD1. The junction had 6 bases not matched to a gene; V was cut back by 3 bases and J by 7 bases. Germline V gene sequence: CDR1 MNHEY, CDR2 SMNVEV (reference sequence). The CDR3 length is 14 residues. DNA for the CDR3: TGTGCCAGCAGTTTCGGAACAGGGGAACAGCCCCAGCATTTT. Translating gives CASSFGTGEQPQHF.

This clone was picked up a small number of times. The J gene is TRBJ1-5, the V gene TRBV19; D uncertain. Trimming stripped 8 bases from V and 5 bases from J, with 10 bases between. Germline V gene data show CDR1 as LNHDA and CDR2 as SQIVND (reference sequence). This CDR3 comprises 12 residues. The CDR3 bases are TGTGCCAGTCACTCAAACCATCAGCCCCAGCATTTT. Translating it yields CASHSNHQPQHF.

V is TRBV19 and J is TRBJ2-5, with D possibly being TRBD2 (6 bases). V was shortened by 9 bases and J by 5 bases, with 13 bases between the two germline ends. Per germline, CDR1 LNHDA and CDR2 SQIVND (reference sequence). The CDR3 contains 12 residues. The CDR3 region is CASSGGVETQYF. The CDR3 nucleotides are TGTGCCAGCTCCGGCGGGGTTGAGACCCAGTACTTC.

J is TRBJ1-5 and V is TRBV14, with 8 bases that match TRBD1. Germline CDR1 is SGHDN and CDR2 is FVKESK. Germline trimming cut 3 bases from V and 6 bases from J; bases unmatched to any gene: 4. The CDR3 runs to 14 residues. Here the CDR3 reads CASSQSGGSQPQHF. The CDR3 coding sequence is TGTGCCAGCAGCCAGTCAGGGGGCTCTCAGCCCCAGCATTTT.

The chain joins TRBV5-1 to TRBJ1-5; 8 nucleotides agree with TRBD1. The ends lost 1 base at V and 5 bases at J; junction bases unmatched: 2. CDR1 is SGHRS, CDR2 YFSETQ, per germline. The CDR3 consists of 14 residues. In DNA form, the CDR3 reads TGCGCCAGCAGCTTGTCAGGGGGCGATCAGCCCCAGCATTTT. Residues: CASSLSGGDQPQHF.

V usage is TRBV3-1 (or the pseudogene TRBV3-2) and J usage is TRBJ2-3, with TRBD2 matching 10 bases. V gave up 1 base and J gave up 5 bases; unmatched junction bases: 6. The CDR3 is 16 amino acids. Germline V gene lookup returns CDR1 LGHDT and CDR2 YNNKEL (reference sequence). The CDR3 spells CASSQVRSGGEDTQYF. In DNA, the CDR3 is TGTGCCAGCAGCCAAGTTCGGAGCGGGGGGGAAGATACGCAGTATTTT.

The chain links TRBV7-8 to TRBJ1-1, with D possibly being TRBD1 (6 bases). Germline CDR1 is SGHVS and CDR2 is FQNEAQ. The CDR3 is 14 amino acids. Deletions cut 5 bases from V and 5 bases from J, with 15 bases between. The CDR3 bases are TGTGCCAGCAGCGCCAGGGGAGTGGTGACTGAAGCTTTCTTT. This codes for CASSARGVVTEAFF.

This rearrangement joins TRBV6-5 to TRBJ2-7; tentative D call: TRBD2 (6 bases). The CDR3 length is 14 residues. From germline, CDR1 is MNHEY and CDR2 SVGAGI. Trimming removed 2 bases at V and 3 bases at J, with 11 bases between. CDR3 in amino acids: CASSYTPEGYEQYF. CDR3 DNA: TGTGCCAGCAGTTACACCCCGGAGGGCTACGAGCAGTACTTC.

V gene TRBV9 combines with J gene TRBJ2-3; 15 bases map to TRBD2. This CDR3 is 18 amino acids long. V shed 0 bases and J 6 bases; nucleotides not matched to a gene: 8. CDR1 is SGDLS, CDR2 YYNGEE, per germline. CDR3 in DNA: TGTGCCAGCAGCGTAGCTGGGACTAGCGGGAGGCTCATGGATACGCAGTATTTT. Residues: CASSVAGTSGRLMDTQYF.

This clone was counted a single time. V gene TRBV4-3 combines with J gene TRBJ2-7, with D hard to call. CDR1 is LGHNA and CDR2 is YSLEER in the germline V gene. The V and J ends lost 0 bases and 5 bases respectively, with 11 bases between them. The CDR3 has 14 amino acids. This chain's CDR3 is CASSQDFHTNEQYF. DNA of the CDR3: TGCGCCAGCAGCCAAGATTTTCACACCAACGAGCAGTACTTC.

The CDR3 sequence: CATSSRGELFF. DNA for the CDR3: TGTGCCACCAGCAGTCGCGGGGAGCTGTTTTTT. The chain couples TRBV15 to TRBJ2-2, with D uncertain. The CDR3 covers 11 residues. Germline CDR1 LNHNV, CDR2 YYDKDF (reference sequence). Trimming left V 3 bases short and J 7 bases short, with 3 bases between.

The J gene is TRBJ1-3, the V gene TRBV6-5; the D gene is possibly TRBD1 (6 bases). The germline V and J ends were trimmed by 5 bases and 0 bases, with 11 bases remaining between them. The germline gives CDR1 MNHEY, CDR2 SVGAGI. The CDR3 runs 15 residues. Written as DNA, the CDR3 is TGTGCCAGCAGTCCCCTCAGGGGCTCTGGAAACACCATATATTTT. It yields the protein CASSPLRGSGNTIYF.

This clone was counted only a few times. The gene calls are TRBV7-2 and TRBJ1-2, with 12 bases that match TRBD1. The CDR3 runs to 15 residues. Trimming took 4 bases from V and 6 from J; bases not matched to a gene: 6. Per germline, CDR1 SGHTA and CDR2 FQGNSA. The CDR3 protein is CASSSRDRGQNGYTF. Written as DNA, the CDR3 is TGTGCCAGCAGCTCCCGGGACAGGGGGCAGAATGGCTACACCTTC.

To note about this clone: It is unclear where the CDR3 begins or ends on the DNA, so no DNA is shown, and the CDR3 is as TCRdb lists it. V gene TRBV21-1 combines with J gene TRBJ2-5; the table's D call, TRBD2, was not checked against the DNA. TRBV21-1 is annotated as a pseudogene. 20 amino acids form the CDR3, both terminal residues included. The CDR3: CASSKFGPGTSGGGQETQYF.

CDR3 DNA sequence: TGTGCCAGCAGCCGGGTGGACTACGAGCAGTACTTC. This translates into CASSRVDYEQYF. This chain connects TRBV7-2 to TRBJ2-7; D not resolved. CDR1 and CDR2 from the germline V gene are SGHTA and FQGNSA. V dropped 5 bases and J dropped 3 bases, with 8 bases sitting between them. There are 12 residues in the CDR3.

The J gene is TRBJ1-4, the V gene TRBV6-5, with D possibly being TRBD1 (5 bases). The CDR3 runs to 15 residues. The germline V gene encodes CDR1 MNHEY and CDR2 SVGAGI. V lost 6 bases and J 4 bases, leaving 15 bases between the germline ends. CDR3 region: CASSPRQSINEKLFF. The CDR3 coding sequence is TGTGCCAGCAGCCCCCGACAGTCCATTAATGAAAAACTGTTTTTT.

The chain combines TRBV18 with TRBJ2-3; D not resolved. Trimming left V 4 bases short and J 5 bases short, with 7 bases between. This CDR3 is 12 amino acids long. Per the germline V gene, CDR1 is KGHSH and CDR2 is LQKENI. CDR3 amino acids: CASSRDLDTQYF. The CDR3 DNA sequence: TGTGCCAGCTCACGAGACTTAGATACGCAGTATTTT.